This record covers a single T cell receptor beta chain. Its specificity is unknown. The V gene's germline CDR1 is MDHEN and CDR2 SYDVKM. The CDR3 length is 16 residues. These data are taken from a study of CXCR3-negative and CXCR3-positive naive CD8 T cells. Looking at the study overall: Sequencing yielded 150 million or so TRB reads, roughly 1.5 +/- 0.3 million per library. Study results and limitations: Naive cells used TRBV-TRBJ genes in much the same way whether CXCR3-negative or CXCR3-positive; memory cells did not. When CXCR3-positive naive cells were set against CXCR3-negative naive cells, the former had more hydrophobic TRB CDR3s. The study found comparably high diversity in both naive subsets and much lower diversity in memory CD8+ cells.

The method, 5' RACE with UMI labels, was used to prepare the TRB cDNA libraries. TCRdb reprocessed the 5' RACE reads; each CDR3 protein has one entry and no DNA is given. The table for this sample gives tens of thousands of distinct CDR3 sequences. CD45RO-CCR7+CD27+CD95- was the phenotype of naive CD8+ T cells. J is TRBJ2-5 and V is TRBV28; the D gene TCRdb calls, TRBD2, cannot be checked with no DNA. This clonotype was obtained from a human donor in good health. Some clones in this sample may be carry-over from other donors' samples. Sequencing input: naive CXCR3+ CD8+ T cells from blood. Documented subset: CD45RO-CCR7+CD27+CD95- naive CD8+ T cells expressing CXCR3 (TNR3+). The CDR3 region is CASNSTLAADQETQYF. Supplemented by reference TRBV28 and TRBJ2-5, the full variable domain reads DVKVTQSSRYLVKRTGEKVFLECVQDMDHENMFWYRQDPGLGLRLIYFSYDVKMKEKGDIPEGYSVSREKKERFSLILESASTNQTSMYLCASNSTLAADQETQYFGPGTRLLVL.